The clone carrying this T cell receptor beta chain was seen more than once but under ten times. The antigen remains undetermined. Generated by immunoSEQ multiplex PCR, the TCRdb table keeps only in-frame clones and is missing some. The sample lists about 79,000 clones, around 57% occurring once. The record originates from a study of shared clonotypes between healthy human individuals. Overall study: Every donor yielded three CD4 naive, three CD4 memory, two CD8 naive and one CD8 memory plate.

CCR7-negative CD45RA+ TemRA cells were pooled with CD45RO+ cells for CD8 memory. Overall study findings and caveats: Clonotype sharing among donors likely depends on sequencing depth. Since donors were few, the genetic and exposure-history diversity represented was limited.

This clonotype was obtained from a man younger than 45 in good health. The sequenced sample was memory CD8+ T cells sorted from blood. Subset indicated: CD45RO+ cells pooled with CCR7-negative TemRA cells.

CDR3 sequence reads: CASSEIHEQYF. The CDR3 bases are TGTGCCAGCAGTGAAATCCACGAGCAGTACTTC. The chain joins TRBV6-1 to TRBJ2-7; D is unresolved. The germline gives CDR1 MNHNS, CDR2 SASEGT. The CDR3 loop spans 11 amino acids. V lost 2 bases to trimming and J lost 5 bases, with 4 bases between them.